This passage covers 22 T cell receptor beta chains from one sample sequenced in a study of cytomegalovirus exposure and HLA in healthy donors. Only in-frame clones appear in the TCRdb table, and some are missing; sequencing was by immunoSEQ multiplex PCR. The sample shows about 160,000 clones, approximately 96% of them seen only once. Sequences were obtained from PBMCs. The source of these receptors is a woman in her late teens or twenties in good health and CMV-seronegative.

This clone was observed once. The chain has TRBV9 and TRBJ1-2; 7 bases agree with TRBD1. V shed 4 bases and J 8 bases; nucleotides not matched to a gene: 14. The germline V gene has CDR1 SGDLS and CDR2 YYNGEE. The CDR3 extends over 15 amino acids. Here the CDR3 DNA reads TGTGCCAGCAGCCTTACCGGGACAGAGGTCAGGGGCTACACCTTC. Translated, it gives CASSLTGTEVRGYTF.

The chain uses TRBV2 and TRBJ2-5; TRBD2 might be the D (6 bases). Trimming cost V 7 bases and J 5 bases, with 11 bases left between them. This CDR3 has 12 residues. Germline lookup yields CDR1 SNHLY and CDR2 FYNNEI. The CDR3 loop reads CASIGTGETQYF. CDR3 sequence (DNA): TGTGCCAGCATCGGGACTGGGGAGACCCAGTACTTC.

This clone came up once. The chain carries TRBV7-6 and TRBJ2-5, with D perhaps matching TRBD1 (5 bases). The V end was cut by 5 bases, the J end by 2 bases, with 12 bases between. The CDR3 contains 14 residues. Germline assignment: CDR1 SGHVS and CDR2 FNYEAQ. The CDR3 DNA reads TGTGCCAGCAGCCGCGCAGGGAAACAAGAGACCCAGTACTTC. The encoded protein is CASSRAGKQETQYF. The complete variable domain, with remaining parts taken from reference TRBV7-6 and TRBJ2-5, reads GAGVSQSPRYKVTKRGQDVALRCDPISGHVSLYWYRQALGQGPEFLTYFNYEAQQDKSGLPNDRFSAERPEGSISTLTIQRTEQRDSAMYRCASSRAGKQETQYFGPGTRLLVL.

The chain links TRBV11-1 to TRBJ2-5, with 8 positions matching TRBD2. Germline V gene sequence: CDR1 SGHAT, CDR2 FQDESV (reference sequence). This CDR3 region has 15 residues. V shed 2 bases and J 5 bases; nucleotides not matched to a gene: 7. The CDR3 DNA reads TGTGCCAGCAGCTTACAGCGGGGGACCCCGGAGACCCAGTACTTC. The encoded protein is CASSLQRGTPETQYF.

The chain combines TRBV4-3 with TRBJ1-6; tentatively, D is TRBD1 (6 bases). The CDR3 runs 16 residues. Germline loops: CDR1 LGHNA, CDR2 YSLEER. V was shortened by 3 bases and J by 7 bases, with 16 bases between the two germline ends. The DNA for the CDR3 is TGCGCCAGCAGCCACCGACCGGGACAAAGGAATTCACCCCTCCACTTT. It translates to CASSHRPGQRNSPLHF.

This chain joins TRBV6-4 and TRBJ2-3; D perhaps matches TRBD1 (6 bases). Trimming left V 0 bases short and J 4 bases short, with 11 bases between. Germline values: CDR1 MRHNA, CDR2 SNTAGT. The CDR3 runs to 15 residues. The CDR3 here is CASSDSYRAADTQYF. The CDR3 nucleotides read TGTGCCAGCAGTGACTCGTACAGGGCAGCAGATACGCAGTATTTT.

V is TRBV13 and J is TRBJ2-7; TRBD1 agrees at 7 bases. With V trimmed by 5 bases and J by 6 bases, 7 bases remained unmatched. Germline lookup yields CDR1 PRHDT and CDR2 FYEKMQ (reference sequence). CDR3 size: 13 residues. The CDR3 loop is CASSPGQVLEQYF. CDR3 DNA sequence: TGTGCCAGCAGCCCCGGACAGGTGCTCGAGCAGTACTTC.

The rearrangement uses TRBV9 and TRBJ2-5, with 7 nucleotides matching TRBD1. V shed 4 bases, J shed 1 base, and the junction held 13 bases outside the gene matches. Germline V gene lookup returns CDR1 SGDLS and CDR2 YYNGEE. CDR3 length: 17 amino acids. CDR3 loop: CASSPGFGQVPQETQYF. CDR3 nucleotide sequence: TGTGCCAGCAGCCCCGGGTTTGGACAGGTCCCCCAAGAGACCCAGTACTTC. The variable domain in full, completed from reference TRBV9 and TRBJ2-5, reads DSGVTQTPKHLITATGQRVTLRCSPRSGDLSVYWYQQSLDQGLQFLIQYYNGEERAKGNILERFSAQQFPDLHSELNLSSLELGDSALYFCASSPGFGQVPQETQYFGPGTRLLVL.

This clone came up many times. The same CDR3 can be traced to other DNA sequences in this sample. The V call is TRBV6-5, the J call TRBJ1-2; D ambiguous. Germline V lookup: CDR1 MNHEY, CDR2 SVGAGI. The CDR3 contains 14 residues. Trimming cost V 6 bases and J 0 bases, with 11 bases left between them. The CDR3 DNA reads TGTGCCAGCAGCCTCCGGGAAACTAACTATGGCTACACCTTC. As protein: CASSLRETNYGYTF.

The V gene is TRBV6-5, the J gene TRBJ2-7; TRBD1 aligns across 8 bases. J was trimmed by 0 bases and V by 0 bases; bases with no gene match: 4. CDR1 and CDR2 from the germline V gene are MNHEY and SVGAGI. CDR3 length equals 16 residues. CDR3 sequence: CASSYSRQGASYEQYF. The CDR3 DNA follows: TGTGCCAGCAGTTACTCTCGGCAGGGGGCCTCCTACGAGCAGTACTTC.

The CDR3 nucleotides read TGTGCCAGTAGCCCGGGGGAGTACGAGCAGTACTTC. This translates into CASSPGEYEQYF. This rearrangement joins TRBV19 to TRBJ2-7, with a tentative D call TRBD2 (6 bases). Trimming cost V 6 bases and J 4 bases, with 10 bases left between them. Looked up from germline, CDR1 is LNHDA and CDR2 is SQIVND (reference sequence). This CDR3 is 12 amino acids long. The full variable domain, completed using reference TRBV19 and TRBJ2-7, is DGGITQSPKYLFRKEGQNVTLSCEQNLNHDAMYWYRQDPGQGLRLIYYSQIVNDFQKGDIAEGYSVSREKKESFPLTVTSAQKNPTAFYLCASSPGEYEQYFGPGTRLTVT.

The chain employs TRBV4-1 and TRBJ2-7; 9 bases match TRBD1. Germline values: CDR1 MGHRA, CDR2 YSYEKL. This CDR3 region has 16 residues. The trim removed 3 bases at V and 2 bases at J, leaving 8 bases unmatched. The CDR3 sequence: CASSQSPGQGTYEQYF. In DNA, the CDR3 is TGCGCCAGCAGCCAGAGTCCGGGACAGGGTACCTACGAGCAGTACTTC.

The chain employs TRBV5-5 and TRBJ1-2; TRBD1 might be the D (5 bases). The V gene lost 3 bases and the J gene lost 8 bases, with 17 bases spanning the gap. The CDR3 is made up of 14 amino acids. Germline-derived CDR1 and CDR2 are SGHKS and YYEKEE (reference sequence). The CDR3 loop reads CASSYASGRNGYTF. The CDR3 DNA follows: TGTGCCAGCAGCTACGCATCAGGGCGTAACGGCTACACCTTC. The entire variable domain, with the rest obtained from reference TRBV5-5 and TRBJ1-2, is as follows: DAGVTQSPTHLIKTRGQQVTLRCSPISGHKSVSWYQQVLGQGPQFIFQYYEKEERGRGNFPDRFSARQFPNYSSELNVNALLLGDSALYLCASSYASGRNGYTFGSGTRLTVV.

This chain uses TRBV9 with TRBJ2-2; D perhaps matches TRBD1 (6 bases). V gave up 4 bases and J gave up 4 bases, with 17 bases separating them. The CDR3 has 16 residues. Germline V lookup: CDR1 SGDLS, CDR2 YYNGEE. The CDR3 loop reads CASSTPTGQSTGELFF. For the CDR3, the DNA is TGTGCCAGCAGCACTCCGACAGGCCAAAGCACCGGGGAGCTGTTTTTT.

The CDR3 bases are TGTGCCAGCAGCCCCGGGTGGGGGGACCAAGAGACCCAGTACTTC. Translating gives CASSPGWGDQETQYF. The chain uses TRBV11-2 and TRBJ2-5; D perhaps matches TRBD2 (6 bases). Deletions cut 5 bases from V and 0 bases from J, with 13 bases between. The germline CDR1 and CDR2 sequences are SGHAT and FQNNGV. The CDR3 loop spans 15 amino acids.

V usage is TRBV30 and J usage is TRBJ1-2; D uncertain. The germline CDR1 and CDR2 sequences are GTSNPN and SVGIG (reference sequence). Trimming pared 0 bases from V and 4 bases from J, leaving 18 bases between. The CDR3 length is 16 residues. The CDR3 spells CAWSVRGGVAGYGYTF. Here the CDR3 DNA reads TGTGCCTGGAGTGTACGGGGTGGAGTGGCGGGCTATGGCTACACCTTC.

This chain links TRBV4-1 with TRBJ1-1; maybe TRBD1 (5 bases). Germline V lookup: CDR1 MGHRA, CDR2 YSYEKL. V lost 1 base to trimming and J lost 4 bases, with 13 bases between them. This CDR3 has 15 amino acids. CDR3 in amino acids: CASSQAGGRGTEAFF. CDR3 sequence (DNA): TGCGCCAGCAGCCAAGCGGGAGGGAGGGGCACTGAAGCTTTCTTT.

The gene calls are TRBV5-4 and TRBJ2-3, with 12 bases that match TRBD2. CDR1 is SGHNT, CDR2 YYREEE, per germline (reference sequence). There are 17 residues in the CDR3. With V trimmed by 4 bases and J by 1 base, 7 bases remained unmatched. The CDR3 sequence is CASSTTSGGFGTDTQYF. CDR3 in DNA: TGTGCCAGCAGCACTACTAGCGGGGGGTTTGGCACAGATACGCAGTATTTT. The entire variable domain, with the rest obtained from reference TRBV5-4 and TRBJ2-3, is as follows: ETGVTQSPTHLIKTRGQQVTLRCSSQSGHNTVSWYQQALGQGPQFIFQYYREEENGRGNFPPRFSGLQFPNYSSELNVNALELDDSALYLCASSTTSGGFGTDTQYFGPGTRLTVL.

The gene calls are TRBV5-1 and TRBJ2-7; the match to TRBD2 covers 9 bases. CDR1 is SGHRS, CDR2 YFSETQ, per germline. The CDR3 runs 15 residues. V was pared by 7 bases and J by 3 bases, with 11 bases of the junction left unmatched. The CDR3 spells CASSPAASGVYEQYF. The CDR3 nucleotides are TGCGCCAGCTCCCCGGCGGCTAGCGGGGTCTACGAGCAGTACTTC.

Here the CDR3 reads CASSYPSVEAFF. DNA for the CDR3: TGTGCCAGCAGTTACCCCTCGGTGGAAGCTTTCTTT. This rearrangement joins TRBV6-6 to TRBJ1-1; D is uncertain. V was shortened by 2 bases and J by 8 bases, with 9 bases between the two germline ends. Germline V CDR1 and CDR2: MNHNY, SVGAGI (reference sequence). This CDR3 is built from 12 residues.

The chain couples TRBV9 to TRBJ1-2; D not certain. V lost 0 bases and J 4 bases, leaving 10 bases between the germline ends. Germline values: CDR1 SGDLS, CDR2 YYNGEE. This CDR3 has 14 amino acids. The CDR3 bases are TGTGCCAGCAGCGTAGACAGCCTCTCCTATGGCTACACCTTC. This sequence encodes CASSVDSLSYGYTF.

The chain carries TRBV6-6 and TRBJ2-1; TRBD1 agrees at 10 bases. V trimming: 1 base; J trimming: 8 bases; junction bases outside the gene matches: 8. The V gene's germline CDR1 is MNHNY and CDR2 SVGAGI (reference sequence). This CDR3 is 16 amino acids long. The CDR3 loop is CASSYLGTGVGDEQFF. The CDR3 nucleotides read TGTGCCAGCAGTTACTTAGGGACAGGGGTTGGGGATGAGCAGTTCTTC.